This T cell receptor (beta chain) was sequenced during a study of CD8 T cells in Susac syndrome. Study summary: About 6 sequenced Susac syndrome patients had clinically active disease, while under ten were in remission.

The germline CDR1 and CDR2 sequences are GTSNPN and SVGIG (reference sequence). The length of the CDR3 is 14 residues. Trimming stripped 8 bases from V and 7 bases from J, with 18 bases between. Patients with Susac syndrome showed fulfilment of recently defined diagnostic criteria for definite or probable disease. Reverse transcription of roughly 0.45 to 1 ug RNA used random hexamers. TCR beta CDR3 was amplified by immunoSEQ covering 54 Vbeta and 13 Jbeta. Each CDR3 protein gets one entry after TCRdb re-called the immunoSEQ multiplex PCR reads with MiXCR. The repertoire holds under 95,000 distinct CDR3 sequences, with roughly 94% as singletons.

This receptor was identified in a human donor with Susac syndrome. Sequenced: CD4+ T cells from PBMCs. The genes are TRBV30 and TRBJ1-6; a weak D match, TRBD1 (5 bases). The CDR3 DNA reads as TGTGCCGGGCCCGGCCAGGGTCCGAATTCACCCCTCCACTTT. It codes for CAGPGQGPNSPLHF.